This entry lists 7 T cell receptor beta chains sequenced from one sample in a study of blood T cell repertoires in COVID-19. Libraries were prepared by immunoSEQ multiplex PCR; TCRdb keeps only in-frame clonotypes and omits some of them. The sample contains just over 300,000 clones, approximately 90% of which appear only once. The specimen was PBMCs or T cells enriched from blood (not recorded which). The receptors come from a man aged 30-40 years who had recovered from COVID-19.

This clone was seen a single time. The V gene is TRBV7-2, the J gene TRBJ2-1; 7 bases match TRBD1. The trim removed 0 bases at V and 5 bases at J, leaving 7 bases unmatched. The germline gives CDR1 SGHTA, CDR2 FQGNSA. The CDR3 has 16 residues. CDR3 loop: CASSLAVRTGHNEQFF. The CDR3 bases are TGTGCCAGCAGCTTAGCGGTTCGGACAGGCCACAATGAGCAGTTCTTC.

V gene TRBV3-1 (or the pseudogene TRBV3-2) combines with J gene TRBJ1-6, with a possible D match to TRBD1 (6 bases). Germline-derived CDR1 and CDR2 are LGHDT and YNNKEL (reference sequence). Trimming took off 5 bases at V and 8 bases at J, with 10 bases between the two ends. This CDR3 is 13 amino acids long. CDR3 amino acids: CASSSRTDSPLHF. The CDR3 nucleotides are TGTGCCAGCAGCTCGCGGACAGATTCACCCCTCCACTTT.

The genes are TRBV19 and TRBJ2-5; 9 positions agree with TRBD1. Trimming cost V 5 bases and J 4 bases; bases outside gene matches: 8. CDR3 size: 15 residues. Germline CDR1 is LNHDA and CDR2 is SQIVND (reference sequence). The CDR3 region is CASSAGQGIGETQYF. DNA for the CDR3: TGTGCCAGTAGTGCGGGACAGGGTATAGGAGAGACCCAGTACTTC.

This clone was seen a handful of times. This rearrangement joins TRBV5-1 to TRBJ2-5; 8 positions match TRBD2. V shed 1 base and J 9 bases; nucleotides not matched to a gene: 11. Germline assignment: CDR1 SGHRS and CDR2 YFSETQ. This CDR3 comprises 15 residues. As DNA, the CDR3 is TGCGCCAGCAGCTTGCCGGGGGGGCAGGCCGCGGCCCAGTACTTC. Amino acids: CASSLPGGQAAAQYF. Full variable domain (missing parts from reference TRBV5-1 and TRBJ2-5): KAGVTQTPRYLIKTRGQQVTLSCSPISGHRSVSWYQQTPGQGLQFLFEYFSETQRNKGNFPGRFSGRQFSNSRSEMNVSTLELGDSALYLCASSLPGGQAAAQYFGPGTRLLVL.

J is TRBJ2-7 and V is TRBV21-1; no DNA check was done on the table's D call, TRBD2. TRBV21-1 represents a pseudogene. The length of the CDR3 is 14 residues. Here the CDR3 DNA reads TGTGCCAGCAGCAAGACGGGGGACCACTACGAGCAGTACTTC. It encodes CASSKTGDHYEQYF.

The chain carries TRBV27 and TRBJ2-7; D remains unclear. Trimming cost V 0 bases and J 4 bases, with 13 bases left between them. CDR1 MNHEY and CDR2 SMNVEV come from the germline V gene (reference sequence). This CDR3 has 15 residues. In DNA, the CDR3 is TGTGCCAGCAGTTTATCGAGTGGGCAAGGTTACGAGCAGTACTTC. This gives the protein CASSLSSGQGYEQYF.

The V gene is TRBV3-1 (or the pseudogene TRBV3-2), the J gene TRBJ2-7; 7 positions agree with TRBD2. Germline CDR1 reads LGHDT; CDR2 reads YNNKEL (reference sequence). This CDR3 has 15 amino acids. V was clipped by 5 bases and J by 1 base; unmatched bases: 8. CDR3 in amino acids: CASSSSGKASYEQYF. Here the CDR3 DNA reads TGTGCCAGCAGCTCGAGCGGGAAGGCTTCCTACGAGCAGTACTTC.